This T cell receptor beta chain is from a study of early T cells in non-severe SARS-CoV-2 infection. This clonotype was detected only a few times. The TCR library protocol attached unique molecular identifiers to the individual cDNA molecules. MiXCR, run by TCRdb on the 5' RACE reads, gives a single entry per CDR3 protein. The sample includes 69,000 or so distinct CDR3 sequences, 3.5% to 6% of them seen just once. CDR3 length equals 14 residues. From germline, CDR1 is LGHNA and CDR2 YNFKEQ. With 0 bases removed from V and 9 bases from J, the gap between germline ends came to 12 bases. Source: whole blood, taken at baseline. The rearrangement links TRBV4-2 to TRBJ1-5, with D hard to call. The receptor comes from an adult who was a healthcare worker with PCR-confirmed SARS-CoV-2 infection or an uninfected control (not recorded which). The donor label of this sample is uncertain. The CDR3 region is CASSQDGEGSPQHF. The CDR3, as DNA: TGTGCCAGCAGCCAAGATGGGGAGGGATCGCCCCAGCATTTT.